The 20 T cell receptor beta chains below all came from one sample that was sequenced in a study of identical twins. TCRdb called the 5' RACE reads again in MiXCR, with one record for every CDR3 protein. The table has a few hundred thousand distinct CDR3 sequences, about 8% seen once. The data were also submitted as part of a second study, on yellow fever vaccine responses in identical twins.

Material: CD8+ T cells sorted from blood. These receptors originate from a woman under 30 in good health.

This clonotype was observed a handful of times. The chain uses TRBV9 and TRBJ1-1; 7 bases are shared with TRBD1. Losses at the gene ends were 3 bases for V and 0 bases for J; bases not matched to a gene: 14. The CDR3 contains 18 residues. Germline V gives CDR1 SGDLS, CDR2 YYNGEE. CDR3 sequence reads: CASSDDNARGLMNTEAFF. CDR3 DNA sequence: TGTGCCAGCAGCGACGACAATGCGAGGGGGCTGATGAACACTGAAGCTTTCTTT. Filled out from reference TRBV9 and TRBJ1-1, the complete variable domain reads DSGVTQTPKHLITATGQRVTLRCSPRSGDLSVYWYQQSLDQGLQFLIQYYNGEERAKGNILERFSAQQFPDLHSELNLSSLELGDSALYFCASSDDNARGLMNTEAFFGQGTRLTVV.

The J gene is TRBJ2-2, the V gene TRBV6-4; D may be TRBD1 (6 bases). V lost 0 bases to trimming and J lost 2 bases, with 10 bases between them. CDR1 is MRHNA, CDR2 SNTAGT, per germline. CDR3 size: 16 residues. The CDR3 reads CASSDSLQGNTGELFF. The CDR3 region has the DNA TGTGCCAGCAGTGACTCGTTACAGGGTAACACCGGGGAGCTGTTTTTT.

There are many counts of this clonotype. J is TRBJ2-1 and V is TRBV15; TRBD1 is a possible D gene (6 bases). CDR1 is LNHNV, CDR2 YYDKDF, per germline (reference sequence). V was pared by 4 bases and J by 4 bases, with 17 bases between. CDR3 length: 16 amino acids. This CDR3 is CATSNGGQILYNEQFF. CDR3 sequence (DNA): TGTGCCACCAGCAATGGGGGACAAATTCTTTACAATGAGCAGTTCTTC.

This clonotype was observed at least ten times. This chain links TRBV6-5 with TRBJ2-5; 8 bases are shared with TRBD2. The CDR3 is 15 amino acids. In germline, CDR1 is MNHEY, CDR2 SVGAGI. With 4 bases clipped from V and 4 bases from J, the junction kept 8 bases outside the gene matches. In DNA form, the CDR3 reads TGTGCCAGCAGTTTGGGACTAGGTGGAGGAGAGACCCAGTACTTC. This codes for CASSLGLGGGETQYF.

At least ten counts were recorded for this clonotype. CDR3 in amino acids: CASSQEIGHSNQPQHF. The CDR3 region has the DNA TGCGCCAGCAGCCAAGAAATAGGCCATAGCAATCAGCCCCAGCATTTT. V is TRBV4-3 and J is TRBJ1-5; the D is unclear. There are 16 residues in the CDR3. Trimming took 0 bases from V and 0 from J, leaving 9 bases between them. CDR1 LGHNA and CDR2 YSLEER come from the germline V gene.

V gene TRBV10-3 combines with J gene TRBJ2-1; 15 bases agree with TRBD2. The V segment lost 4 bases and the J segment 6 bases; nucleotides outside the gene matches: 1. The CDR3 totals 15 residues. The germline V gene encodes CDR1 ENHRY and CDR2 SYGVKD. The CDR3 here is CAISGTSGRGNEQFF. The CDR3 region has the DNA TGTGCCATCAGTGGGACTAGCGGGAGGGGCAATGAGCAGTTCTTC.

This clonotype was detected many times. The rearrangement uses TRBV3-1 and TRBJ1-2; TRBD1 might be the D (5 bases). With 4 bases removed from V and 8 bases from J, the gap between germline ends came to 20 bases. Germline loops: CDR1 LGHDT, CDR2 YNNKEL (reference sequence). There are 15 residues in the CDR3. In DNA, the CDR3 is TGTGCCAGCAGCCCTGATTCAGGGAGCTGGAACGGCTACACCTTC. It is translated as CASSPDSGSWNGYTF.

The rearrangement joins TRBV9 to TRBJ1-2; perhaps TRBD1 as D (5 bases). The CDR3 extends over 14 amino acids. V was pared by 3 bases and J by 4 bases, with 13 bases between. In germline, CDR1 is SGDLS, CDR2 YYNGEE. The CDR3 protein is CASSDTGGVYGYTF. Here the CDR3 DNA reads TGTGCCAGCAGCGATACCGGGGGAGTCTATGGCTACACCTTC.

This clonotype was seen more than once but under ten times. For the CDR3, the DNA is TGTGCCAGCAGCCCCTTTGCGACAGGGGACGAGCAGTACTTC. Protein product: CASSPFATGDEQYF. This chain links TRBV7-3 with TRBJ2-7; TRBD1 aligns across 8 bases. The germline gives CDR1 SGHTA, CDR2 FQGTGA. This CDR3 is 14 amino acids long. The V segment lost 5 bases and the J segment 5 bases; nucleotides outside the gene matches: 8. The full variable domain, with the rest looked up from reference TRBV7-3 and TRBJ2-7, is GAGVSQTPSNKVTEKGKYVELRCDPISGHTALYWYRQSLGQGPEFLIYFQGTGAADDSGLPNDRFFAVRPEGSVSTLKIQRTERGDSAVYLCASSPFATGDEQYFGPGTRLTVT.

The chain links TRBV11-2 to TRBJ2-1; possible D gene TRBD2, 5 bases. This CDR3 region has 15 residues. V lost 5 bases and J 0 bases, leaving 11 bases between the germline ends. The germline gives CDR1 SGHAT, CDR2 FQNNGV. CDR3 loop: CASSREVSSYNEQFF. The CDR3 region has the DNA TGTGCCAGCAGCCGGGAAGTGAGCTCCTACAATGAGCAGTTCTTC.

There are a few counts of this clonotype. The chain uses TRBV7-6 and TRBJ2-7; 7 bases match TRBD1. Germline V gene data show CDR1 as SGHVS and CDR2 as FNYEAQ. The CDR3 length is 13 residues. The V gene end was trimmed by 1 base and the J gene end by 6 bases; junction bases not matched to a gene: 3. This CDR3 is CASSLGGGFEQYF. The CDR3 DNA reads as TGTGCCAGCAGCTTAGGAGGGGGCTTCGAGCAGTACTTC.

There are a few counts of this clonotype. The V call is TRBV7-9, the J call TRBJ2-7; possibly TRBD1 for D (5 bases). This CDR3 is 14 amino acids long. The ends were cut back, 3 bases at V and 0 bases at J, with 9 bases in the middle. Germline V gives CDR1 SEHNR, CDR2 FQNEAQ (reference sequence). This chain's CDR3 is CASSFLDTSYEQYF. The CDR3 DNA follows: TGTGCCAGCAGCTTTCTGGACACCTCCTACGAGCAGTACTTC.

The chain is built from TRBV10-3 and TRBJ2-1, with D uncertain. V was trimmed by 3 bases and J by 1 base, leaving 10 bases between them. Germline V gene sequence: CDR1 ENHRY, CDR2 SYGVKD. The CDR3 sequence is 15 residues long. In DNA, the CDR3 is TGTGCCATCAGTGATTCTAGTGGGTCCTACAATGAGCAGTTCTTC. It is translated as CAISDSSGSYNEQFF.

This clonotype showed up many times. This chain connects TRBV5-1 to TRBJ2-7; D not certain. This CDR3 comprises 15 residues. Germline values: CDR1 SGHRS, CDR2 YFSETQ. Trimming stripped 0 bases from V and 5 bases from J, with 15 bases between. Here the CDR3 DNA reads TGCGCCAGCAGCTTGGACGGAAGTCTCCCTCACGAGCAGTACTTC. This encodes CASSLDGSLPHEQYF.

J is TRBJ2-1 and V is TRBV29-1; D gene ambiguous. This CDR3 comprises 10 residues. Germline V CDR1 and CDR2: SQVTM, ANQGSEA. V was pared by 7 bases and J by 7 bases, with 8 bases between. The CDR3, as DNA: TGCAGCGGGGCAGCAAATGAGCAGTTCTTC. This encodes CSGAANEQFF.

This clonotype was found many times. The CDR3 protein is CASSLAGEAYGYTF. The CDR3 DNA reads as TGTGCCAGCAGCTTGGCAGGGGAGGCCTATGGCTACACCTTC. The J gene is TRBJ1-2, the V gene TRBV5-6; D is possibly TRBD1 (6 bases). Germline CDR1 and CDR2: SGHDT and YYEEEE. V lost 0 bases and J lost 4, with 10 bases in between. The CDR3 is made up of 14 amino acids.

This clonotype has only a few counts. The chain couples TRBV7-8 to TRBJ2-2; a weak D match, TRBD1 (5 bases). Trimming stripped 7 bases from V and 0 bases from J, with 9 bases between. The CDR3 runs to 14 residues. Germline V CDR1 and CDR2: SGHVS, FQNEAQ. CDR3 protein: CASIAQANTGELFF. CDR3 DNA: TGTGCCAGCATCGCACAGGCGAACACCGGGGAGCTGTTTTTT. Combining the CDR3 with reference TRBV7-8 and TRBJ2-2 gives the whole variable domain GAGVSQSPRYKVAKRGQDVALRCDPISGHVSLFWYQQALGQGPEFLTYFQNEAQLDKSGLPSDRFFAERPEGSVSTLKIQRTQQEDSAVYLCASIAQANTGELFFGEGSRLTVL.

In the case of this clonotype: One end of the junction fails to match germline, which may point to a read error. The V gene is TRBV20-1, the J gene TRBJ2-7; D possibly matches TRBD1 or TRBD2 (5 bases each). Germline CDR1 reads DFQATT; CDR2 reads SNEGSKA (reference sequence). The CDR3 is 13 amino acids. CDR3 coding DNA: TGCAGTGCTAGAGATCGGGGCACCTACCAGCAGTACTTC. Protein: CSARDRGTYQQYF.

This clonotype occurred many times. This chain connects TRBV20-1 to TRBJ1-1; no firm D call. Germline V gene sequence: CDR1 DFQATT, CDR2 SNEGSKA (reference sequence). CDR3 length: 12 residues. V lost 1 base and J lost 5, with 8 bases in between. The CDR3 loop reads CSARGALTEAFF. The CDR3 DNA sequence: TGCAGTGCTAGAGGGGCGCTGACTGAAGCTTTCTTT.

This clonotype was observed at least ten times. This sequence joins TRBV7-9 and TRBJ1-1, with D hard to call. V gave up 5 bases and J gave up 1 base, with 11 bases separating them. In germline, CDR1 is SEHNR, CDR2 FQNEAQ (reference sequence). This CDR3 contains 14 residues. The CDR3 loop is CASSPRTGNTEAFF. CDR3 DNA sequence: TGTGCCAGCAGCCCTCGGACCGGGAACACTGAAGCTTTCTTT.